A selection of T cell receptor beta chains follows, all from one sample in a study of blood T cell repertoires in COVID-19. The table came from immunoSEQ multiplex PCR; TCRdb's copy has only in-frame clones and leaves some out. The data contain about 250,000 clones, roughly 90% of them singletons. The sample consisted of PBMCs or T cells enriched from blood (not recorded which). All receptors derive from a young woman with acute COVID-19. Both conserved end residues are part of each CDR3. D genes are given only for firm matches. Some rows have no size entry. The others give once, few or many, or a class for an expanded clone.

TRBD1,-,TRBV7-3,TRBJ1-1,TGTGCCAGCAGCCCCGGACAGGGCTCTGAAGCTTTCTTT,CASSPGQGSEAFF
-,-,TRBV5-4,TRBJ2-2,TGTGCCAGCAGCTTGAGGCTAGGGGACGGGGAGCTGTTTTTT,CASSLRLGDGELFF
TRBD1,-,TRBV28,TRBJ1-5,TGTGCCAGCAGTTCCGGACAGGGGGCTGTAGAGCCCCAGCATTTT,CASSSGQGAVEPQHF
-,-,TRBV1,TRBJ2-4,TGCACCAGCAGCCCATCTAGCGACAACGCCAAAAACATTCAGTACTTC,CTSSPSSDNAKNIQYF
-,-,TRBV28,TRBJ1-6,TGTGCCAGCAGTTCCCCCAGGATGAGCTCCTATAATTCACCCCTCCACTTT,CASSSPRMSSYNSPLHF
-,-,TRBV7-2,TRBJ1-1,TGTGCCAGCAGCTTAGTACCGACGGGGGGCAGTGAAGCTTTCTTT,CASSLVPTGGSEAFF
-,-,TRBV27,TRBJ2-7,TGTGCCAGCAGTCGGGCACTAGCTTCCCCTCTCGAGCAGTACTTC,CASSRALASPLEQYF
TRBD2,-,TRBV19,TRBJ2-1,TGTGCCAGTACTGCCCCGACACTAGCGGGGGGAGGAGAGCAGTTCTTC,CASTAPTLAGGGEQFF
TRBD2,once,TRBV5-4,TRBJ2-7,TGTGCCAGCAGCTTGGGATCGGGGGGGGAGCAGTACTTC,CASSLGSGGEQYF
-,-,TRBV28,TRBJ2-1,TGTGCCAGCAGTTTGAACTATGAGCAGTTCTTC,CASSLNYEQFF
-,-,TRBV2,TRBJ2-7,TGTGCCAGCAACCCCGAGCGTCTACGAACCTACGAGCAGTACTTC,CASNPERLRTYEQYF
-,-,TRBV5-1,TRBJ1-2,TGCGCCAGCAGTCCCGGGACACAGTATGGCTACACCTTC,CASSPGTQYGYTF
-,-,TRBV7-9,TRBJ1-3,TGTGCCAGCAGCTTACTCGGGACACCGATCTCTGGAAACACCATATATTTT,CASSLLGTPISGNTIYF
-,-,TRBV5-1,TRBJ2-1,TGCGCCAGCAGCTTGGCTGGGGGGACAGCCTCCTACAATGAGCAGTTCTTC,CASSLAGGTASYNEQFF
TRBD2,few,TRBV5-4,TRBJ2-1,TGTGCCAGCGGTCAAGAGGGACTAGCGGGGGACAATGAGCAGTTCTTC,CASGQEGLAGDNEQFF
TRBD2,-,TRBV4-1,TRBJ2-3,TGCGCCAGCAGCCAAGGATTGGCGGCGGGGGGCACAGATACGCAGTATTTT,CASSQGLAAGGTDTQYF
-,-,TRBV11-2,TRBJ2-7,TGTGCCAGCAGCACGCAGGGGGGCGAGCAGTACTTC,CASSTQGGEQYF
-,-,TRBV12-3/TRBV12-4,TRBJ2-3,TGTGCCAGCAGTCGCCTCGGGGATACGCAGTATTTT,CASSRLGDTQYF
-,-,TRBV11-2,TRBJ1-1,TGTGCCAGCAGCTCAGGGACTGTTACTTTCTTT,CASSSGTVTFF
-,-,TRBV3-1/TRBV3-2,TRBJ2-5,TGTGCCAGCAAAGCAGGGCCTCGCCAAGAGACCCAGTACTTC,CASKAGPRQETQYF
-,-,TRBV7-8,TRBJ1-2,TGTGCCAGCAGCTTAGGGGCAGGTTCCCACTCAACTAACTATGGCTACACCTTC,CASSLGAGSHSTNYGYTF
TRBD1,-,TRBV28,TRBJ2-7,TGTGCCAGCAGCACTACCGGGACAGGGGGCTACGAGCAGTACTTC,CASSTTGTGGYEQYF
-,once,TRBV11-2,TRBJ2-7,TGTGCCAGCAGCGCGGCAACAGGGTACGAGCAGTACTTC,CASSAATGYEQYF
-,many,TRBV15,TRBJ2-1,TGTGCCACCAGCAGATATAACAGGACCCGGTACAATGAGCAGTTCTTC,CATSRYNRTRYNEQFF
TRBD1,few,TRBV7-9,TRBJ1-2,TGTGCCAGCAGCTTTCCCGGGACAGTAAACTATGGCTACACCTTC,CASSFPGTVNYGYTF
TRBD1,-,TRBV18,TRBJ1-6,TGTGCCAGCTCACCACGGAGGGACAGGGACTCACCCCTCCACTTT,CASSPRRDRDSPLHF
-,-,TRBV7-2,TRBJ1-3,TGTGCCAGCAGCTTAGGGTTTCGGGGATCCGGAAACACCATATATTTT,CASSLGFRGSGNTIYF
-,-,TRBV24-1,TRBJ1-2,TGTGCCACCAGTGATGAGTACTATGGCTACACCTTC,CATSDEYYGYTF
TRBD1,-,TRBV5-1,TRBJ2-5,TGCGCCAGCAGCTTGAGGGACAGTCAAGAGACCCAGTACTTC,CASSLRDSQETQYF
-,-,TRBV19,TRBJ2-2,TGTGCCAGTAGCCAGATACCGGGTACCGGGGAGCTGTTTTTT,CASSQIPGTGELFF
-,-,TRBV28,TRBJ1-6,TGTGCCAGCAGTTTGAGTCATAATTCACCCCTCCACTTT,CASSLSHNSPLHF
-,-,TRBV9,TRBJ1-6,TGTGCCAGCAGCGTCACAGGGTCCAATTCACCCCTCCACTTT,CASSVTGSNSPLHF
-,-,TRBV28,TRBJ2-7,TGTGCCAGCAGCGTCGGGCAGGGATACTACGAGCAGTACTTC,CASSVGQGYYEQYF
-,-,TRBV11-1,TRBJ2-7,TGTGCCAGCAGCTCCCCCCTCGCCGGGACCTACGAGCAGTACTTC,CASSSPLAGTYEQYF
TRBD1,once,TRBV19,TRBJ2-2,TGTGCCAGTAGTCCAAGGACAGGGGCGAACACCGGGGAGCTGTTTTTT,CASSPRTGANTGELFF
-,-,TRBV21-1,TRBJ2-1,TGTGCCAGCAGCAAAAATTGGGCCGGGACAGGCCCTCGGGGGCCCGAGCAGTTCTTC,CASSKNWAGTGPRGPEQFF
TRBD1,-,TRBV7-8,TRBJ1-3,TGTGCCAGCAGCTTAGGGGACAGAGGAAACACCATATATTTT,CASSLGDRGNTIYF
-,-,TRBV28,TRBJ1-1,TGTGCCAGCAGTTATCAAGCTATGAACACTGAAGCTTTCTTT,CASSYQAMNTEAFF
TRBD1,-,TRBV28,TRBJ1-2,TGTGCCAGCACTGACAGGGTCTTTAACTATGGCTACACCTTC,CASTDRVFNYGYTF
-,-,TRBV18,TRBJ1-2,TGTGCCAGCTCACCACTCTTAGACCCAGGGCTAAACTATGGCTACACCTTC,CASSPLLDPGLNYGYTF
-,-,TRBV20-1,TRBJ2-1,TGCAGTGCTAGTCCAGTTCACAATGAGCAGTTCTTC,CSASPVHNEQFF
TRBD1,-,TRBV2,TRBJ2-4,TGTGCCAGCAATCGACAGGGGAGGTTGGACATTCAGTACTTC,CASNRQGRLDIQYF
-,few,TRBV3-1/TRBV3-2,TRBJ2-7,TGTGCCAGCAGCCAAGTGGGGGGAGAGCAGTACTTC,CASSQVGGEQYF
TRBD1,-,TRBV6-2/TRBV6-3,TRBJ2-6,TGTGCCAGCAGTTACCCCTACCGGGACAGGGATTTCTCTGGGGCCAACGTCCTGACTTTC,CASSYPYRDRDFSGANVLTF
-,-,TRBV7-9,TRBJ1-2,TGTGCCAGCAGCTTAGATGGGGCAGGTGAATATGGCTACACCTTC,CASSLDGAGEYGYTF
TRBD1,-,TRBV5-1,TRBJ2-1,TGCGCCAGCAGCTTGGCCGTGGGACAGAATGAGCAGTTCTTC,CASSLAVGQNEQFF
TRBD1,-,TRBV6-2/TRBV6-3,TRBJ2-3,TGTGCCAGCAGTTACTCGACAGGGCGATTCACAGATACGCAGTATTTT,CASSYSTGRFTDTQYF
-,-,TRBV18,TRBJ1-2,TGTGCCAGCTCAGGGCCTACTGGCTACACCTTC,CASSGPTGYTF
TRBD2,-,TRBV7-8,TRBJ2-1,TGTGCCAGCAGCCACGGACTAGCGGGAGTATTGAATGAGCAGTTCTTC,CASSHGLAGVLNEQFF
-,-,TRBV27,TRBJ1-4,TGTGCCAGTAGTAGGAGGGGAGGTGAAAAACTGTTTTTT,CASSRRGGEKLFF
-,-,TRBV19,TRBJ2-1,TGTGCCAGTAGTACCTATCCGAACAGGGTTATGTCTAATGAGCAGTTCTTC,CASSTYPNRVMSNEQFF
TRBD1,-,TRBV18,TRBJ2-2,TGTGCCAGCTCACCGGGACAGGGCAGCACCGGGGAGCTGTTTTTT,CASSPGQGSTGELFF
-,-,TRBV28,TRBJ1-1,TGTGCCAGCACATCCCGGGGGGCCATGAACACTGAAGCTTTCTTT,CASTSRGAMNTEAFF
TRBD2,-,TRBV19,TRBJ2-3,TGTGCCAGTAGCCAATCGTCGCGGGAGAGAAGCACAGATACGCAGTATTTT,CASSQSSRERSTDTQYF
-,-,TRBV2,TRBJ2-1,TGTGCCAGCCCTTCTAGCAGGAATGAGCAGTTCTTC,CASPSSRNEQFF
TRBD2,-,TRBV4-3,TRBJ2-7,TGCGCCAGCAGCGCTACTAGCGGTGATTACGAGCAGTACTTC,CASSATSGDYEQYF
TRBD1,-,TRBV7-9,TRBJ2-5,TGTGCCAGCAGCTTCGGGACAGAGTTCCAAGAGACCCAGTACTTC,CASSFGTEFQETQYF